These 31 T cell receptor beta chains came from one sample sequenced in a study of T cells in Graves' hyperthyroidism and ophthalmopathy (dated by TCRdb to 2018 to 2020). Preparation of the library involved multiplex PCR. The listed sequencing device is Illumina HiSeq 2000. TCR beta CDR3 regions were amplified from RNA transcripts. For the first round of RT-PCR on the TCR CDR3, the HTBI primer set was used together with the Qiagen OneStep RT-PCR kit. TCRdb cleaned the public reads at Q25 with fastp, built clones with MiXCR and kept in-frame beta chains. Rows matching on CDR3 protein sequence are summarized as one entry with the most common DNA and genes. This sample holds hundreds of thousands of distinct CDR3 sequences; around 22% were observed only once. Around 10% of the sample is held by the ten biggest clonotypes. Material: blood. The source of these receptors is a woman aged 30 to 39 with Graves' ophthalmopathy.

This chain links TRBV9 with TRBJ1-1; the D is unclear. The germline V and J ends were trimmed by 4 bases and 4 bases, with 11 bases remaining between them. The CDR3 is made up of 13 amino acids. The germline V gene has CDR1 SGDLS and CDR2 YYNGEE. The CDR3 region has the DNA TGTGCCAGCAGCCTCGGGGTATTCACTGAAGCTTTCTTT. Residues: CASSLGVFTEAFF.

This clonotype was seen once. The chain is built from TRBV30 and TRBJ1-1; D call uncertain. CDR3 length equals 14 residues. Germline V gives CDR1 GTSNPN, CDR2 SVGIG (reference sequence). V was shortened by 4 bases and J by 2 bases, with 14 bases between the two germline ends. This CDR3 reads CAWTLGTLNTEAFF. Here the CDR3 DNA reads TGTGCCTGGACCCTAGGAACATTAAACACTGAAGCTTTCTTT.

This clonotype was seen ten or more times. The chain has TRBV13 and TRBJ1-2; D gene uncertain. The CDR3 loop spans 16 amino acids. Germline V gives CDR1 PRHDT, CDR2 FYEKMQ (reference sequence). Trimming shortened V by 4 bases and J by 4 bases, and 19 bases separated the two germline ends. The CDR3: CASSSTPQRSGYGYTF. CDR3 DNA: TGTGCCAGCAGCTCGACCCCCCAGAGGTCTGGCTATGGCTACACCTTC. The full variable domain, completed using reference TRBV13 and TRBJ1-2, is AAGVIQSPRHLIKEKRETATLKCYPIPRHDTVYWYQQGPGQDPQFLISFYEKMQSDKGSIPDRFSAQQFSDYHSELNMSSLELGDSALYFCASSSTPQRSGYGYTFGSGTRLTVV.

The chain recombines TRBV6-1 with TRBJ2-7; tentatively, D is TRBD2 (6 bases). V lost 2 bases and J lost 5, with 16 bases in between. CDR1 and CDR2 from the germline V gene are MNHNS and SASEGT. The CDR3 sequence is 15 residues long. CDR3 amino acids: CASSEQPSARDEQYF. For the CDR3, the DNA is TGTGCCAGCAGTGAACAACCTAGCGCAAGGGACGAGCAGTACTTC.

The rearrangement uses TRBV12-3 or TRBV12-4 and TRBJ2-7, with 7 bases lining up with TRBD2. The V gene end was trimmed by 7 bases and the J gene end by 5 bases; junction bases not matched to a gene: 5. The CDR3 consists of 12 residues. CDR3 sequence (DNA): TGTGCCAGCATGTCCGGGGGGAACGAGCAGTACTTC. Residues: CASMSGGNEQYF.

V and J are TRBV19 and TRBJ1-2; D is unresolved. The CDR3 sequence is 15 residues long. CDR1 is LNHDA and CDR2 is SQIVND in the germline V gene (reference sequence). The ends were cut back, 0 bases at V and 3 bases at J, with 11 bases in the middle. This CDR3 is CASSIDYQAYYGYTF. The CDR3 region has the DNA TGTGCCAGTAGTATAGATTATCAAGCTTACTATGGCTACACCTTC.

In DNA, the CDR3 is TGTGCCAGCAGTTCCCCCGGGACAAGGGGTTCCTACGAGCAGTACTTC. It yields the protein CASSSPGTRGSYEQYF. The chain uses TRBV12-3 or TRBV12-4 and TRBJ2-7, with D possibly TRBD1 on 6 matching bases. This CDR3 is built from 16 residues. With 4 bases removed from V and 1 base from J, the gap between germline ends came to 17 bases.

In this sample, this clonotype turned up a few times. This chain uses TRBV5-1 with TRBJ1-2; 7 nucleotides agree with TRBD1. Germline V gives CDR1 SGHRS, CDR2 YFSETQ. V was clipped by 0 bases and J by 2 bases; unmatched bases: 4. This CDR3 has 15 amino acids. The CDR3 nucleotides are TGCGCCAGCAGCTTGGATGGGACAGAAAACTATGGCTACACCTTC. Its protein product is CASSLDGTENYGYTF.

This clonotype appeared many times. At one boundary the junction diverges from the germline segment, which might be a read error. This chain joins TRBV7-9 and TRBJ2-7; possibly TRBD2 for D (5 bases). Germline V gene data show CDR1 as SEHNR and CDR2 as FQNEAQ (reference sequence). The CDR3 runs 13 residues. CDR3 region: CVSSLERGLEQYF. In nucleotides, the CDR3 is TGTGTCAGCAGCTTAGAGCGAGGGCTAGAGCAGTACTTC.

In its sample, this clonotype was seen many times. The V call is TRBV28, the J call TRBJ1-3; D gene unclear. CDR1 and CDR2 (germline): MDHEN, SYDVKM. The V end was cut by 7 bases, the J end by 0 bases, with 10 bases between. The CDR3 spans 14 residues. The CDR3 here is CASTPGNSGNTIYF. The CDR3 DNA follows: TGTGCCAGCACCCCGGGCAACTCTGGAAACACCATATATTTT. The full variable domain, its missing parts supplied by reference TRBV28 and TRBJ1-3, is DVKVTQSSRYLVKRTGEKVFLECVQDMDHENMFWYRQDPGLGLRLIYFSYDVKMKEKGDIPEGYSVSREKKERFSLILESASTNQTSMYLCASTPGNSGNTIYFGEGSWLTVV.

The V and J genes are TRBV11-1 and TRBJ1-1; unclear D gene. Trimming stripped 1 base from V and 0 bases from J, with 12 bases between. The CDR3 runs 16 residues. Germline V CDR1 and CDR2: SGHAT, FQDESV (reference sequence). Here the CDR3 DNA reads TGTGCCAGCAGCTTAGTTTTAGGGAAAATGAACACTGAAGCTTTCTTT. Its translation: CASSLVLGKMNTEAFF.

The chain combines TRBV30 with TRBJ1-6; no reliable D call. This CDR3 comprises 12 residues. V was shortened by 2 bases and J by 6 bases, with 5 bases between the two germline ends. Germline V gene sequence: CDR1 GTSNPN, CDR2 SVGIG (reference sequence). CDR3 nucleotide sequence: TGTGCCTGGAGTCACCCTAATTCACCCCTCCACTTT. It is translated as CAWSHPNSPLHF. The variable domain in full, completed from reference TRBV30 and TRBJ1-6, reads SQTIHQWPATLVQPVGSPLSLECTVEGTSNPNLYWYRQAAGRGLQLLFYSVGIGQISSEVPQNLSASRPQDRQFILSSKKLLLSDSGFYLCAWSHPNSPLHFGNGTRLTVT.

The chain has TRBV6-5 and TRBJ1-2; 7 bases are shared with TRBD1. Unmatched junction bases numbered 6, after V lost 4 bases and J lost 4 bases. CDR1 is MNHEY, CDR2 SVGAGI, per germline. The CDR3 length is 14 residues. CDR3 nucleotide sequence: TGTGCCAGCAGTTTTATGACAGGGCGCTATGGCTACACCTTC. Protein product: CASSFMTGRYGYTF.

The V and J genes are TRBV13 and TRBJ1-5; D uncertain. Germline assignment: CDR1 PRHDT and CDR2 FYEKMQ (reference sequence). The CDR3 has 15 amino acids. V gave up 1 base and J gave up 7 bases, with 14 bases separating them. CDR3: CASSLVRSEGQPQHF. The CDR3 DNA is TGTGCCAGCAGCTTAGTCCGGAGTGAAGGGCAGCCCCAGCATTTT.

In its sample, this clonotype was seen many times. The chain recombines TRBV2 with TRBJ2-5; D may be TRBD2 (5 bases). Germline values: CDR1 SNHLY, CDR2 FYNNEI. Trimming stripped 7 bases from V and 5 bases from J, with 8 bases between. The CDR3 is 11 residues long. The CDR3 here is CASNAGETQYF. Written as DNA, the CDR3 is TGTGCCAGCAATGCGGGCGAGACCCAGTACTTC.

This clonotype was picked up many times. This chain links TRBV12-3 or TRBV12-4 with TRBJ1-1, with 7 bases matching TRBD1. The CDR3 totals 15 residues. V gave up 6 bases and J gave up 1 base; unmatched junction bases: 8. CDR3 loop: CASSRAGTANTEAFF. The CDR3 DNA is TGTGCCAGCAGCAGGGCCGGGACAGCGAACACTGAAGCTTTCTTT.

V gene TRBV28 combines with J gene TRBJ2-7; D possibly corresponds to TRBD2 (5 bases). V was pared by 5 bases and J by 4 bases, with 12 bases between. This CDR3 is built from 13 residues. Per germline, CDR1 MDHEN and CDR2 SYDVKM. CDR3: CASSGTEGYEQYF. CDR3 nucleotides: TGTGCCAGCAGTGGAACAGAGGGATACGAGCAGTACTTC.

There are many counts of this clonotype. The chain has TRBV29-1 and TRBJ1-1, with D perhaps matching TRBD1 (5 bases). The V and J ends lost 7 bases and 0 bases respectively, with 12 bases between them. The V gene's germline CDR1 is SQVTM and CDR2 ANQGSEA. This CDR3 has 13 residues. CDR3 sequence reads: CSGGGRMNTEAFF. The DNA of the CDR3 is TGCAGCGGGGGGGGACGCATGAACACTGAAGCTTTCTTT.

The chain has TRBV7-2 and TRBJ1-5; unclear D gene. Germline V gives CDR1 SGHTA, CDR2 FQGNSA. V dropped 5 bases and J dropped 1 base, with 12 bases sitting between them. The CDR3 runs to 15 residues. This CDR3 is CASSPLAGSNQPQHF. The CDR3 DNA follows: TGTGCCAGCAGCCCCCTCGCCGGAAGCAATCAGCCCCAGCATTTT.

This clonotype was picked up many times. This chain uses TRBV5-4 with TRBJ1-2, with TRBD1 identical over 8 bases. J was trimmed by 0 bases and V by 3 bases; bases with no gene match: 4. The germline CDR1 and CDR2 sequences are SGHNT and YYREEE (reference sequence). The CDR3 runs to 15 residues. CDR3 loop: CASSSRTGSNYGYTF. The CDR3 DNA reads TGTGCCAGCAGCTCCAGGACAGGGTCTAACTATGGCTACACCTTC. The complete variable domain, with remaining parts taken from reference TRBV5-4 and TRBJ1-2, reads ETGVTQSPTHLIKTRGQQVTLRCSSQSGHNTVSWYQQALGQGPQFIFQYYREEENGRGNFPPRFSGLQFPNYSSELNVNALELDDSALYLCASSSRTGSNYGYTFGSGTRLTVV.

CDR3 protein: CASRDRSRANTGELFF. The CDR3 DNA sequence: TGTGCCAGCAGAGACAGAAGCCGAGCGAACACCGGGGAGCTGTTTTTT. The chain carries TRBV28 and TRBJ2-2, with D possibly being TRBD1 (5 bases). The CDR3 covers 16 residues. The ends were cut back, 6 bases at V and 0 bases at J, with 14 bases in the middle. Per the germline V gene, CDR1 is MDHEN and CDR2 is SYDVKM. Based on the CDR3 plus reference TRBV28 and TRBJ2-2, the full variable domain is DVKVTQSSRYLVKRTGEKVFLECVQDMDHENMFWYRQDPGLGLRLIYFSYDVKMKEKGDIPEGYSVSREKKERFSLILESASTNQTSMYLCASRDRSRANTGELFFGEGSRLTVL.

Ten or more counts support this clonotype. The chain employs TRBV10-3 and TRBJ2-2; 8 bases fit TRBD2. Germline V gene sequence: CDR1 ENHRY, CDR2 SYGVKD. The CDR3 totals 13 residues. Unmatched junction bases numbered 7, after V lost 11 bases and J lost 5 bases. CDR3 loop: CAGGTSSTGELFF. The CDR3 nucleotides read TGTGCCGGAGGGACTAGTAGTACCGGGGAGCTGTTTTTT.

CDR3: CASTGGNTGELFF. DNA for the CDR3: TGTGCCAGCACGGGGGGAAACACCGGGGAGCTGTTTTTT. The gene calls are TRBV2 and TRBJ2-2; 7 positions agree with TRBD2. V gave up 7 bases and J gave up 2 bases; unmatched junction bases: 1. This CDR3 has 13 amino acids. The germline CDR1 and CDR2 sequences are SNHLY and FYNNEI.

At least ten counts were recorded for this clonotype. The J gene is TRBJ2-3, the V gene TRBV7-8; D uncertain. CDR1 SGHVS and CDR2 FQNEAQ come from the germline V gene. The CDR3 sequence is 12 residues long. V shed 5 bases and J shed 5 bases, with 8 bases lying between them. DNA for the CDR3: TGTGCCAGCAGCCTTTTTGGAGATACGCAGTATTTT. It codes for CASSLFGDTQYF.

There are many counts of this clonotype. The chain has TRBV19 and TRBJ2-2; 9 bases match TRBD2. CDR3 length: 17 residues. V dropped 5 bases and J dropped 5; count of bases not matched to a gene: 12. CDR1 and CDR2 from the germline V gene are LNHDA and SQIVND (reference sequence). CDR3 sequence (DNA): TGTGCCAGTAGTCCCAGGGCGGCGGGGGGGCCAACCGGGGAGCTGTTTTTT. Translating gives CASSPRAAGGPTGELFF.

This clonotype was found a few times. The V gene is TRBV5-6, the J gene TRBJ2-6; possibly TRBD2 for D (5 bases). This CDR3 spans 14 amino acids. Germline V gene lookup returns CDR1 SGHDT and CDR2 YYEEEE. The V gene lost 7 bases and the J gene lost 0 bases, with 8 bases spanning the gap. The CDR3 loop is CASAAGSGANVLTF. CDR3 in DNA: TGTGCCAGCGCCGCGGGCTCTGGGGCCAACGTCCTGACTTTC.

This clonotype appeared many times. This chain links TRBV20-1 with TRBJ1-2; tentatively, D is TRBD1 (5 bases). The V end lost 1 base, the J end lost 2 bases, and 11 bases lay between the germline ends. Germline lookup yields CDR1 DFQATT and CDR2 SNEGSKA (reference sequence). This CDR3 region has 14 residues. This chain's CDR3 is CSARVRDANYGYTF. The CDR3 DNA follows: TGCAGTGCTAGAGTCAGGGACGCCAACTATGGCTACACCTTC.

This clonotype was counted once. The CDR3 is CSAREGMGRLDYGYTF. In DNA, the CDR3 is TGCAGTGCTAGAGAGGGGATGGGGCGGCTCGACTATGGCTACACCTTC. The chain joins TRBV20-1 to TRBJ1-2; maybe TRBD1 (5 bases). Germline assignment: CDR1 DFQATT and CDR2 SNEGSKA (reference sequence). Trimming stripped 0 bases from V and 3 bases from J, with 17 bases between. The CDR3 runs to 16 residues.

This clonotype was counted a few times. The chain joins TRBV2 to TRBJ1-1; D ambiguous. Germline V gives CDR1 SNHLY, CDR2 FYNNEI. V lost 3 bases and J 3 bases, leaving 11 bases between the germline ends. The CDR3 is 14 amino acids. This chain's CDR3 is CASSDEILDTEAFF. In DNA form, the CDR3 reads TGTGCCAGCAGTGACGAGATCTTGGACACTGAAGCTTTCTTT.

The rearrangement joins TRBV12-3 or TRBV12-4 to TRBJ1-5; tentatively, D is TRBD1 (5 bases). The CDR3 runs to 14 residues. Between the trimmed V and J ends, which lost 5 bases and 6 bases, there was a span of 14 bases. CDR3 DNA sequence: TGTGCCAGCAGTGGGGCGGGGGGAACTCAGCCCCAGCATTTT. It is translated as CASSGAGGTQPQHF.

This chain connects TRBV3-1 to TRBJ2-7; TRBD1 agrees at 8 bases. The germline CDR1 and CDR2 sequences are LGHDT and YNNKEL (reference sequence). This CDR3 comprises 15 residues. Unmatched junction bases numbered 8, after V lost 4 bases and J lost 3 bases. Here the CDR3 DNA reads TGTGCCAGCAGCCCCAGAGGACAGGGCTTCTACGAGCAGTACTTC. Protein: CASSPRGQGFYEQYF.